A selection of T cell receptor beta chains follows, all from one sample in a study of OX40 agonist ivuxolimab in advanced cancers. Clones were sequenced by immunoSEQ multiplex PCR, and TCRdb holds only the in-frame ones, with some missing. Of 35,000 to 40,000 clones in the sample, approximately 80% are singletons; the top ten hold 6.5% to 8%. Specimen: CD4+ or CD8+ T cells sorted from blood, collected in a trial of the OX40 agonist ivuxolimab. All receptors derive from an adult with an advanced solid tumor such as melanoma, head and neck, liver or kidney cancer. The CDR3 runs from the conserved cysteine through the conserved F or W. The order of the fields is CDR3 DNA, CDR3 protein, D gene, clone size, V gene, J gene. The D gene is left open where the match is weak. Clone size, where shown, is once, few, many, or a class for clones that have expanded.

CDR3nt: TGTGCCAGCAGCTTAGTTAAGGGCAGGGACGAGGGTGGGGCCAACGTCCTGACTTTC
CDR3aa: CASSLVKGRDEGGANVLTF
d_gene: NA
abundance: NA
v_gene: TRBV7-6
j_gene: TRBJ2-6

CDR3nt: TGTGCCAGCAGTCCTGGAGGGGGCTCTTACTACGAGCAGTACTTC
CDR3aa: CASSPGGGSYYEQYF
d_gene: NA
abundance: NA
v_gene: TRBV11-2
j_gene: TRBJ2-7

CDR3nt: TGTGCCAGCAGACCGGGACTAGCGGGAGGGCCGTCCTACAATGAGCAGTTCTTC
CDR3aa: CASRPGLAGGPSYNEQFF
d_gene: TRBD2
abundance: NA
v_gene: TRBV7-9
j_gene: TRBJ2-1

CDR3nt: TGTGCCAGCAGCTCGCCCCGGGACATGAACACTGAAGCTTTCTTT
CDR3aa: CASSSPRDMNTEAFF
d_gene: NA
abundance: NA
v_gene: TRBV5-8
j_gene: TRBJ1-1

CDR3nt: TGTGCCAGCAGTTCCCACCTAGGGAGCTCCTACAATGAGCAGTTCTTC
CDR3aa: CASSSHLGSSYNEQFF
d_gene: NA
abundance: NA
v_gene: TRBV6-5
j_gene: TRBJ2-1

CDR3nt: TGTGCCAGCAGTCGAAACAGTTTAGATTCACCCCTCCACTTT
CDR3aa: CASSRNSLDSPLHF
d_gene: NA
abundance: NA
v_gene: TRBV11-2
j_gene: TRBJ1-6

CDR3nt: TGTGCCAGCAGTGAGGTTAGCGGGCATCAAGAGACCCAGTACTTC
CDR3aa: CASSEVSGHQETQYF
d_gene: TRBD2
abundance: NA
v_gene: TRBV6-1
j_gene: TRBJ2-5

CDR3nt: TGTGCCATCAGCGGATCCGGAGGGAGGTTGTTCAATGAGCAGTTCTTC
CDR3aa: CAISGSGGRLFNEQFF
d_gene: NA
abundance: NA
v_gene: TRBV10-3
j_gene: TRBJ2-1

CDR3nt: TGTGCCAGCAGCCCCGGGACAGGGGCTGAAGCTTTCTTT
CDR3aa: CASSPGTGAEAFF
d_gene: TRBD1
abundance: NA
v_gene: TRBV7-9
j_gene: TRBJ1-1

CDR3nt: TGTGCCACCTCTAGCGGGAGGGCGAGAGAGACCCAGTACTTC
CDR3aa: CATSSGRARETQYF
d_gene: TRBD2
abundance: NA
v_gene: TRBV5-4
j_gene: TRBJ2-5

CDR3nt: TGTGCCAGCTCAGGCCGGTACCAAGAGACCCAGTACTTC
CDR3aa: CASSGRYQETQYF
d_gene: NA
abundance: NA
v_gene: TRBV18
j_gene: TRBJ2-5

CDR3nt: TGTGCCACCAGCCCGGGACAGGGAAATGTAAGGCAGTACTTC
CDR3aa: CATSPGQGNVRQYF
d_gene: TRBD1
abundance: NA
v_gene: TRBV15
j_gene: TRBJ2-7

CDR3nt: TGTGCCACCAGCAGGACTCCTTACACTGAAGCTTTCTTT
CDR3aa: CATSRTPYTEAFF
d_gene: NA
abundance: NA
v_gene: TRBV15
j_gene: TRBJ1-1

CDR3nt: TGTGCCACCAGCAGACCCCGGGGGGTCTCCTACGAGCAGTACTTC
CDR3aa: CATSRPRGVSYEQYF
d_gene: TRBD2
abundance: NA
v_gene: TRBV15
j_gene: TRBJ2-7

CDR3nt: TGTGCCAGCAGCTTGGCCGTAGCGGGAGGGGTTACTACCCACGAGCAGTACTTC
CDR3aa: CASSLAVAGGVTTHEQYF
d_gene: TRBD2
abundance: NA
v_gene: TRBV5-5
j_gene: TRBJ2-7

CDR3nt: TGCGCCAGCAGCTTAGGGGGGTCCTACTATGGCTACACCTTC
CDR3aa: CASSLGGSYYGYTF
d_gene: NA
abundance: NA
v_gene: TRBV5-1
j_gene: TRBJ1-2

CDR3nt: TGCGCCAGCAGCTTGGGACTAGCAAGCCAAGAGACCCAGTACTTC
CDR3aa: CASSLGLASQETQYF
d_gene: TRBD2
abundance: NA
v_gene: TRBV5-1
j_gene: TRBJ2-5

CDR3nt: TGTGCCAGCAGTTACGGACCGAGCGGAGGGAACACTGAAGCTTTCTTT
CDR3aa: CASSYGPSGGNTEAFF
d_gene: NA
abundance: once
v_gene: TRBV6-5
j_gene: TRBJ1-1

CDR3nt: TGTGCCAGCAGCTCTGTGGAGGGGCTAGCGGGTTACTACGAGCAGTACTTC
CDR3aa: CASSSVEGLAGYYEQYF
d_gene: TRBD2
abundance: once
v_gene: TRBV7-9
j_gene: TRBJ2-7

CDR3nt: TGTGCCAGCAGCTCGGCGGGAGGAGGGGCCGGGGAGCTGTTTTTT
CDR3aa: CASSSAGGGAGELFF
d_gene: TRBD2
abundance: few
v_gene: TRBV5-4
j_gene: TRBJ2-2

CDR3nt: TGTGCCAGCAGATCGGGGGGCGAGGGCACCGGGGAGCTGTTTTTT
CDR3aa: CASRSGGEGTGELFF
d_gene: NA
abundance: NA
v_gene: TRBV11-2
j_gene: TRBJ2-2

CDR3nt: TGTGCCAGCAGACGGACAGGGAACTACGAGCAGTACTTC
CDR3aa: CASRRTGNYEQYF
d_gene: TRBD1
abundance: NA
v_gene: TRBV6-5
j_gene: TRBJ2-7

CDR3nt: TGCGCCAGCAGCTTGGGGGACACCTACGAGCAGTACTTC
CDR3aa: CASSLGDTYEQYF
d_gene: NA
abundance: NA
v_gene: TRBV5-1
j_gene: TRBJ2-7

CDR3nt: TGCGCCAGCCGGGGAAATTTTCAAGACTATGGCTACACCTTC
CDR3aa: CASRGNFQDYGYTF
d_gene: NA
abundance: NA
v_gene: TRBV5-1
j_gene: TRBJ1-2

CDR3nt: TGTGCCAGCAGTTCCGGGGGGACCCCGAACACTGAAGCTTTCTTT
CDR3aa: CASSSGGTPNTEAFF
d_gene: NA
abundance: NA
v_gene: TRBV27
j_gene: TRBJ1-1

CDR3nt: TGTGCCAGCAGCTTTGGCCCATTCTCCTACGAGCAGTACTTC
CDR3aa: CASSFGPFSYEQYF
d_gene: NA
abundance: NA
v_gene: TRBV7-6
j_gene: TRBJ2-7

CDR3nt: TGTGCCTGGAGTGTTGGCGGGACAGGGGGGTACGAGCAGTACTTC
CDR3aa: CAWSVGGTGGYEQYF
d_gene: TRBD1
abundance: NA
v_gene: TRBV30
j_gene: TRBJ2-7

CDR3nt: TGTGCCAGCAGCTTGGCCCCTAGCGGGTCCGCGAACACCGGGGAGCTGTTTTTT
CDR3aa: CASSLAPSGSANTGELFF
d_gene: TRBD2
abundance: NA
v_gene: TRBV5-6
j_gene: TRBJ2-2

CDR3nt: TGTGCCACCAGCAGAGCCTACAGTCTTGCTTCACCCCTCCACTTT
CDR3aa: CATSRAYSLASPLHF
d_gene: NA
abundance: few
v_gene: TRBV15
j_gene: TRBJ1-6

CDR3nt: TGTGCCAGCAGCTTACGGGAGCGGACGAGCTCCTACGAGCAGTACTTC
CDR3aa: CASSLRERTSSYEQYF
d_gene: NA
abundance: NA
v_gene: TRBV7-8
j_gene: TRBJ2-7

CDR3nt: TGTGCCAGCAGCGTAGGAAGATCGGGCCGCCTTCGATCGGAAGAGCAGTTCTTC
CDR3aa: CASSVGRSGRLRSEEQFF
d_gene: NA
abundance: NA
v_gene: TRBV9
j_gene: TRBJ2-1

CDR3nt: TGCGCCAGCAGCCAAGATGGGGGGGAGGCATCCTACGAGCAGTACTTC
CDR3aa: CASSQDGGEASYEQYF
d_gene: TRBD2
abundance: NA
v_gene: TRBV4-1
j_gene: TRBJ2-7

CDR3nt: TGTGCCAGCAGCTTAGACGTGCGGGGTCGCAATCAGCCCCAGCATTTT
CDR3aa: CASSLDVRGRNQPQHF
d_gene: NA
abundance: NA
v_gene: TRBV7-6
j_gene: TRBJ1-5

CDR3nt: TGCGCCAGCAGCCCAGGGTCTGGTTCGGTAGAGCAGTTCTTC
CDR3aa: CASSPGSGSVEQFF
d_gene: NA
abundance: NA
v_gene: TRBV5-1
j_gene: TRBJ2-1

CDR3nt: TGCGCCAGCAGCTTGGAGGACAGGGCCACAGATACGCAGTATTTT
CDR3aa: CASSLEDRATDTQYF
d_gene: TRBD1
abundance: NA
v_gene: TRBV5-1
j_gene: TRBJ2-3

CDR3nt: TGTGCCAGCAGCAAGGGACAGGGGGCGAGCTACGAGCAGTACTTC
CDR3aa: CASSKGQGASYEQYF
d_gene: NA
abundance: few
v_gene: TRBV21-1
j_gene: TRBJ2-7

CDR3nt: TGTGCCAGCAGTTTTCAGGGGGCTGAAGCTTTCTTT
CDR3aa: CASSFQGAEAFF
d_gene: TRBD1
abundance: NA
v_gene: TRBV27
j_gene: TRBJ1-1

CDR3nt: TGTGCCAGCAGTGAGCAGGACAGGGCCAGTGAAGCTTTCTTT
CDR3aa: CASSEQDRASEAFF
d_gene: TRBD1
abundance: few
v_gene: TRBV6-6
j_gene: TRBJ1-1

CDR3nt: TGTGCCAGTAGTATGGGCAGAAGGAACACCGGGGAGCTGTTTTTT
CDR3aa: CASSMGRRNTGELFF
d_gene: NA
abundance: NA
v_gene: TRBV19
j_gene: TRBJ2-2

CDR3nt: TGCGCCAGCAGCTTAACGCAGGGACTATACAATGAGCAGTTCTTC
CDR3aa: CASSLTQGLYNEQFF
d_gene: TRBD2
abundance: NA
v_gene: TRBV7-9
j_gene: TRBJ2-1

CDR3nt: TGTGCCAGCAGCGGGTGGACAGGGAGCTCCTACAATGAGCAGTTCTTC
CDR3aa: CASSGWTGSSYNEQFF
d_gene: TRBD1
abundance: NA
v_gene: TRBV5-6
j_gene: TRBJ2-1

CDR3nt: TGTGCCTGGAGCCCTTATAAAGGGATACTAGCGCCCGGTGAGGAAGAGACCCAGTACTTC
CDR3aa: CAWSPYKGILAPGEEETQYF
d_gene: TRBD2
abundance: NA
v_gene: TRBV30
j_gene: TRBJ2-5

CDR3nt: TGTGCCATCAGTGAGGGGCCGGGGATAAACTATGGCTACACCTTC
CDR3aa: CAISEGPGINYGYTF
d_gene: NA
abundance: NA
v_gene: TRBV10-3
j_gene: TRBJ1-2

CDR3nt: TGCAGCGTTGAAATCGCGGGCACTTTCTCCTACGAGCAGTACTTC
CDR3aa: CSVEIAGTFSYEQYF
d_gene: NA
abundance: NA
v_gene: TRBV29-1
j_gene: TRBJ2-7